The present T cell receptor (beta chain) was sequenced within a study of response to subunit inactivated influenza vaccine. Study-level results: Each seasonal flu vaccination may recruit only limited new T cells, authors suggested.

TCRdb fed the RT-PCR reads into MiXCR, producing one record per CDR3 protein. In the table there are about 780,000 distinct CDR3 sequences, less than 20% of which are singletons. About this clonotype itself: The antigen remains undetermined.

Germline V gene sequence: CDR1 KGHDR, CDR2 SFDVKD. Trimming shortened V by 3 bases and J by 9 bases, and 10 bases separated the two germline ends. CDR3 length: 12 residues. This specimen consisted of PBMCs from blood, obtained more than 4 days after vaccination. The sequence was obtained from a man aged 45-65 years who received an inactivated influenza vaccine. The V call is TRBV24-1, the J call TRBJ2-5, with D perhaps TRBD1 (6 bases). This CDR3 reads CATSDTGTPQYF. The CDR3 bases are TGTGCCACCAGTGATACCGGGACACCCCAGTACTTC.